The 20 T cell receptor beta chains below were found in one sample sequenced in a study of OX40 agonist ivuxolimab in advanced cancers. Measured with immunoSEQ multiplex PCR; TCRdb has only the in-frame clones, and not every one. The table records 75,000 to 90,000 clones, roughly 92% of them present only once. Sample: CD4+ or CD8+ T cells sorted from blood, taken in a trial of the OX40 agonist ivuxolimab. The receptors shown here come from an adult with an advanced solid tumor such as melanoma, head and neck, liver or kidney cancer.

The V and J genes are TRBV6-5 and TRBJ2-5, with D perhaps matching TRBD1 (6 bases). Deletions cut 5 bases from V and 14 bases from J, with 12 bases between. The CDR3 is 10 residues long. CDR1 and CDR2 from the germline V gene are MNHEY and SVGAGI. This chain's CDR3 is CASSAGTPYF. CDR3 sequence (DNA): TGTGCCAGCAGTGCCGGGACACCATACTTC.

The chain joins TRBV10-3 to TRBJ1-4; 7 nucleotides match TRBD1. In germline, CDR1 is ENHRY, CDR2 SYGVKD. This CDR3 is built from 14 residues. J gave up 5 bases and V 10 bases, and 10 bases lay outside the gene matches. Written as DNA, the CDR3 is TGTGCCACCCAGACCGGGACAGCAAATGAAAAACTGTTTTTT. Its translation is CATQTGTANEKLFF.

J is TRBJ1-1 and V is TRBV5-8; possibly TRBD1 for D (5 bases). This CDR3 spans 11 amino acids. Germline V gene lookup returns CDR1 SGHTS and CDR2 YDEGEE. V lost 5 bases and J lost 9, with 11 bases in between. For the CDR3, the DNA is TGTGCCAGCAGGTACCGGGACCAAGCTTTCTTT. Translating gives CASRYRDQAFF.

This clone came up once. The chain carries TRBV28 and TRBJ2-3; perhaps TRBD1 as D (7 bases). V was shortened by 11 bases and J by 7 bases, with 19 bases between the two germline ends. This CDR3 has 13 amino acids. The germline V gene has CDR1 MDHEN and CDR2 SYDVKM. The CDR3 reads CASAGRGVNTQYF. Here the CDR3 DNA reads TGTGCCTCCGCGGGCAGGGGGGTAAATACGCAGTATTTT.

The CDR3 bases are TGCGCCAGCAGCCCTAGGGGCGGCAATCAGCCCCAGCATTTT. Translation gives CASSPRGGNQPQHF. This chain connects TRBV5-1 to TRBJ1-5; D may be TRBD1 (5 bases). CDR3 length: 14 residues. CDR1 and CDR2 (germline): SGHRS, YFSETQ. Trimming cost V 4 bases and J 2 bases, with 10 bases left between them.

J is TRBJ1-1 and V is TRBV7-3, with TRBD1 identical over 11 bases. Trimming took 9 bases from V and 5 from J; bases not matched to a gene: 14. The CDR3 spans 16 residues. Per germline, CDR1 SGHTA and CDR2 FQGTGA. This chain's CDR3 is CARTRDRGSNPTEAFF. The CDR3 DNA sequence: TGTGCCAGGACCCGGGACAGGGGGAGTAATCCGACTGAAGCTTTCTTT.

This chain joins TRBV7-3 and TRBJ2-2; D gene unclear. The V gene's germline CDR1 is SGHTA and CDR2 FQGTGA. Trimming took off 5 bases at V and 6 bases at J, with 13 bases between the two ends. The CDR3 is 14 amino acids. CDR3: CASSHRPAPGELFF. DNA of the CDR3: TGTGCCAGCAGCCATCGCCCGGCCCCCGGGGAGCTGTTTTTT.

This clone came up a few times. The chain couples TRBV13 to TRBJ1-2, with 7 bases identical to TRBD1. V gave up 5 bases and J gave up 7 bases; unmatched junction bases: 10. This CDR3 is built from 14 residues. The V gene's germline CDR1 is PRHDT and CDR2 FYEKMQ (reference sequence). The CDR3 protein is CASSLLQGTGGYTF. CDR3 DNA sequence: TGTGCCAGCAGCCTGCTACAGGGGACGGGTGGCTACACCTTC. Drawing the rest from reference TRBV13 and TRBJ1-2, the complete variable domain is AAGVIQSPRHLIKEKRETATLKCYPIPRHDTVYWYQQGPGQDPQFLISFYEKMQSDKGSIPDRFSAQQFSDYHSELNMSSLELGDSALYFCASSLLQGTGGYTFGSGTRLTVV.

This clone was recorded only once. This chain connects TRBV11-2 to TRBJ2-7; D assignment may be TRBD1 or TRBD2 (5 bases each). Germline V gene lookup returns CDR1 SGHAT and CDR2 FQNNGV. V gave up 5 bases and J gave up 0 bases, with 11 bases separating them. The CDR3 is 14 amino acids. The CDR3: CASSVGDHSYEQYF. CDR3 in DNA: TGTGCCAGCAGCGTCGGGGACCACTCCTACGAGCAGTACTTC.

The chain employs TRBV18 and TRBJ2-5; no reliable D call. V lost 0 bases, J lost 2 bases, and 7 bases lay in between. Germline V gene lookup returns CDR1 KGHSH and CDR2 LQKENI. This CDR3 has 14 residues. CDR3 DNA: TGTGCCAGCTCACCACCGACTTTACAAGAGACCCAGTACTTC. Amino acid sequence: CASSPPTLQETQYF.

The rearrangement links TRBV5-1 to TRBJ2-5, with D possibly TRBD1 on 6 matching bases. V lost 4 bases and J lost 5, with 9 bases in between. The CDR3 covers 12 residues. Germline CDR1 is SGHRS and CDR2 is YFSETQ. CDR3 protein: CASSHDRETQYF. The CDR3 DNA reads as TGCGCCAGCAGCCATGACAGGGAGACCCAGTACTTC.

The rearrangement uses TRBV18 and TRBJ2-5; D is unresolved. CDR1 and CDR2 (germline): KGHSH, LQKENI. The CDR3 consists of 12 residues. V lost 2 bases, J lost 5 bases, and 6 bases lay in between. Here the CDR3 DNA reads TGTGCCAGCTCACCAGTGATCGAGACCCAGTACTTC. Amino acids: CASSPVIETQYF. The whole variable domain, filled in from reference TRBV18 and TRBJ2-5, reads NAGVMQNPRHLVRRRGQEARLRCSPMKGHSHVYWYRQLPEEGLKFMVYLQKENIIDESGMPKERFSAEFPKEGPSILRIQQVVRGDSAAYFCASSPVIETQYFGPGTRLLVL.

The rearrangement joins TRBV29-1 to TRBJ2-7, with D perhaps matching TRBD1 (6 bases). This CDR3 contains 12 residues. Trimming cost V 3 bases and J 2 bases, with 8 bases left between them. The germline V gene has CDR1 SQVTM and CDR2 ANQGSEA. The CDR3 DNA is TGCAGCGTTGAGGACAGCACCTACGAGCAGTACTTC. Translation: CSVEDSTYEQYF.

The CDR3 DNA is TGTGCCAGCAGTGAAGCGCCAAGGTCACCGGGAGCAACTAATGAAAAACTGTTTTTT. The encoded protein is CASSEAPRSPGATNEKLFF. V gene TRBV2 combines with J gene TRBJ1-4; the D is unclear. Trimming stripped 0 bases from V and 0 bases from J, with 17 bases between. This CDR3 region has 19 residues. The germline V gene encodes CDR1 SNHLY and CDR2 FYNNEI.

The sample holds one count of this clone. The CDR3 reads CASNGQSNQPQHF. The CDR3 DNA reads as TGTGCCAGCAATGGACAGAGCAATCAGCCCCAGCATTTT. The chain uses TRBV2 and TRBJ1-5, with TRBD1 as a possible D gene (6 bases). The CDR3 runs 13 residues. Germline-derived CDR1 and CDR2 are SNHLY and FYNNEI. Trimming shortened V by 7 bases and J by 1 base, and 8 bases separated the two germline ends.

This clone is a singleton in its sample. This CDR3 is CASSAQETQYF. CDR3 bases: TGTGCCAGCAGCGCCCAAGAGACCCAGTACTTC. The chain combines TRBV7-9 with TRBJ2-5; D gene ambiguous. Germline lookup yields CDR1 SEHNR and CDR2 FQNEAQ (reference sequence). This CDR3 spans 11 amino acids. V was pared by 5 bases and J by 1 base, with 2 bases between.

This chain uses TRBV10-3 with TRBJ1-1; 8 nucleotides line up with TRBD1. Trimming took 4 bases from V and 2 from J; bases not matched to a gene: 6. Looked up from germline, CDR1 is ENHRY and CDR2 is SYGVKD. The CDR3 loop spans 15 amino acids. The CDR3 DNA follows: TGTGCCATCAGTGGTCAGGGGGCTTCCAACACTGAAGCTTTCTTT. The encoded protein is CAISGQGASNTEAFF.

This chain joins TRBV5-5 and TRBJ1-3; D is possibly TRBD1 (5 bases). Trimming stripped 0 bases from V and 0 bases from J, with 13 bases between. This CDR3 contains 17 residues. CDR1 is SGHKS, CDR2 YYEKEE, per germline (reference sequence). In DNA form, the CDR3 reads TGTGCCAGCAGCTTGGCAGTAGGGGTAAACTCTGGAAACACCATATATTTT. Its translation: CASSLAVGVNSGNTIYF.

This chain links TRBV19 with TRBJ1-1; TRBD1 agrees at 7 bases. Germline V gene sequence: CDR1 LNHDA, CDR2 SQIVND (reference sequence). The ends lost 4 bases at V and 3 bases at J; junction bases unmatched: 2. The CDR3 has 13 amino acids. The DNA for the CDR3 is TGTGCCAGTAGTACTACAGGGGACACTGAAGCTTTCTTT. Protein: CASSTTGDTEAFF.

This chain uses TRBV19 with TRBJ2-1; TRBD1 might be the D (6 bases). There are 16 residues in the CDR3. CDR1 and CDR2 from the germline V gene are LNHDA and SQIVND (reference sequence). V lost 6 bases to trimming and J lost 0 bases, with 15 bases between them. CDR3 nucleotides: TGTGCCAGTAGCTCAGACAGGCACAGCTCCTACAATGAGCAGTTCTTC. Amino acids: CASSSDRHSSYNEQFF.